Described below is a single T cell receptor (beta chain) sequence and its context. The data were obtained in a study of OX40 agonist ivuxolimab in advanced cancers. The repertoire was sequenced with immunoSEQ multiplex PCR; TCRdb's copy has only in-frame clones and lacks some. The data contain some 140,000 clones, approximately 94% of them singletons. Germline V gene lookup returns CDR1 MNHNS and CDR2 SASEGT. This CDR3 spans 9 amino acids. The V end lost 8 bases, the J end lost 11 bases, and 9 bases lay between the germline ends. The material sequenced was CD4+ or CD8+ T cells sorted from blood, taken in a trial of the OX40 agonist ivuxolimab. The V gene is TRBV6-1, the J gene TRBJ1-1, with D perhaps TRBD1 (6 bases). This clonotype was sampled from an adult with an advanced solid tumor such as melanoma, head and neck, liver or kidney cancer. The CDR3 DNA sequence: TGTGCCAGCGCCCAGGGGGCTTTCTTT. It translates to CASAQGAFF.